The 5 T cell receptor beta chains below were found in one sample sequenced in a study of blood T cells in healthy people across ages. Sample-barcoded 5' priming and a J-beta primer mix drove a second PCR of roughly 7 to 11 cycles. TCRdb reprocessed the 5' RACE reads via MiXCR and lists one record per CDR3 protein. Of roughly 930,000 distinct CDR3 sequences in the sample, about 44% were seen once. Material for sequencing was blood. These receptors all stem from a man aged 25-45 years in good health.

In DNA form, the CDR3 reads TGTGCCAGCACACGGGGAAAACCATCCGCGTATGGCTACACCTTC. The encoded protein is CASTRGKPSAYGYTF. V usage is TRBV6-1 and J usage is TRBJ1-2, with D unresolved. With 7 bases removed from V and 5 bases from J, the gap between germline ends came to 20 bases. Germline V gives CDR1 MNHNS, CDR2 SASEGT. The CDR3 consists of 15 residues.

Comments on this clonotype: This could be a read error, since a much larger clone is one nucleotide away. The chain carries TRBV6-4 and TRBJ1-6, with a weak D call TRBD1 (5 bases). CDR3 size: 14 residues. CDR1 is MRHNA and CDR2 is SNTAGT in the germline V gene. CDR3 sequence: CASSDSNGGSSLHF. DNA of the CDR3: TGTGCCAGCAGTGACTCGAATGGGGGTTCATCCCTCCACTTT.

This clonotype was counted between two and nine times. The J gene is TRBJ2-5, the V gene TRBV10-3; 9 nucleotides line up with TRBD1. The tail of the sequence fits TRBJ2-7 better, so the J call may be wrong. The CDR3 runs to 12 residues. The germline CDR1 and CDR2 sequences are ENHRY and SYGVKD. Here the CDR3 DNA reads TGTGCCATCAGTGTGGACAGGGGCGAGCAGTACTTC. Amino acids: CAISVDRGEQYF.

This clonotype has more than one count but fewer than ten. CDR3 residues: CASSLDYSYEQYF. CDR3 coding DNA: TGCGCCAGCAGCTTGGACTACTCCTACGAGCAGTACTTC. The chain joins TRBV5-1 to TRBJ2-7; no clear D gene. Germline CDR1 SGHRS, CDR2 YFSETQ. The V gene lost 0 bases and the J gene lost 0 bases, with 4 bases spanning the gap. There are 13 residues in the CDR3.

The chain is built from TRBV7-2 and TRBJ2-7, with unresolved D. The CDR3 runs 13 residues. Trimming removed 2 bases at V and 5 bases at J, with 10 bases between. Per the germline V gene, CDR1 is SGHTA and CDR2 is FQGNSA. This CDR3 is CASSLIQSHEQYF. As DNA, the CDR3 is TGTGCCAGCAGCTTAATACAGTCCCACGAGCAGTACTTC.